These 19 T cell receptor beta chains came from one sample sequenced in a study of tumor-infiltrating lymphocytes in oesophageal squamous cell carcinoma. TCRdb itself ran the reads through MiXCR, one entry per CDR3 protein. In the table there are 12,000 or so distinct CDR3 sequences, roughly 60% of which are singletons. Sequencing used blood. Every receptor here comes from a female donor with esophageal squamous cell carcinoma.

The chain has TRBV11-2 and TRBJ2-1; TRBD2 matches 10 bases. The DNA end lines up better with TRBJ2-7; the J call may be wrong. Germline-derived CDR1 and CDR2 are SGHAT and FQNNGV. The CDR3 contains 19 residues. This CDR3 reads CASSLYRLAGSSEAGEQYF. The CDR3 DNA reads as TGTGCCAGCAGCTTATACCGACTAGCGGGCTCATCGGAAGCAGGGGAGCAGTACTTC.

This clonotype was seen only once. V gene TRBV7-8 combines with J gene TRBJ2-1; D is unclear. The germline gives CDR1 SGHVS, CDR2 FQNEAQ. V lost 0 bases, J lost 4 bases, and 4 bases lay in between. There are 13 residues in the CDR3. This CDR3 is CASSLARYNEQFF. The CDR3 DNA sequence: TGTGCCAGCAGCTTAGCACGGTACAATGAGCAGTTCTTC.

This clonotype was seen only a few times. The rearrangement uses TRBV24-1 and TRBJ2-1; the match to TRBD1 covers 12 bases. The CDR3 is 15 amino acids. After removal of 5 bases from V and 7 bases from J, the junction contained 5 bases not matched to a gene. CDR1 is KGHDR and CDR2 is SFDVKD in the germline V gene. CDR3 in DNA: TGTGCCACCAGTGCCGGGACAGGGGGCTCAAATGAGCAGTTCTTC. Its protein product is CATSAGTGGSNEQFF.

This clonotype has a count of ten or more. This chain uses TRBV7-9 with TRBJ2-1; no clear D. The CDR3 spans 11 residues. The V end was cut by 2 bases, the J end by 8 bases, with 4 bases between. Germline assignment: CDR1 SEHNR and CDR2 FQNEAQ (reference sequence). CDR3 DNA: TGTGCCAGCAGCTTACTGGATGAGCAGTTCTTC. Its translation is CASSLLDEQFF.

In DNA, the CDR3 is TGTGCCACCAGTGATCCCGGAACTAGCGGGAGGGCTGGTGAGCAGTTCTTC. Translated: CATSDPGTSGRAGEQFF. V usage is TRBV24-1 and J usage is TRBJ2-1; TRBD2 matches at 13 bases. The length of the CDR3 is 17 residues. Germline V gives CDR1 KGHDR, CDR2 SFDVKD. V lost 3 bases and J lost 9; bases outside the gene matches: 10.

As concerns this clonotype: Since a much larger clone is just one base distant, this may be a read error. The chain carries TRBV18 and TRBJ2-1; 8 nucleotides line up with TRBD2. Germline-derived CDR1 and CDR2 are KGHSH and LQKENI. The CDR3 loop spans 17 amino acids. V trimming: 3 bases; J trimming: 12 bases; junction bases outside the gene matches: 19. The CDR3: CASSPTLRGGSTDTQFF. DNA of the CDR3: TGTGCCAGCTCACCTACCCTCCGGGGGGGAAGCACAGATACGCAGTTCTTC.

This clonotype was counted a few times. This chain links TRBV7-6 with TRBJ2-5, with D uncertain. In germline, CDR1 is SGHVS, CDR2 FNYEAQ. Trimming left V 2 bases short and J 3 bases short, with 7 bases between. The CDR3 length is 13 residues. The CDR3 region is CASSLRAEETQYF. The CDR3 DNA is TGTGCCAGCAGCTTACGGGCTGAAGAGACCCAGTACTTC. The full variable domain, its missing parts supplied by reference TRBV7-6 and TRBJ2-5, is GAGVSQSPRYKVTKRGQDVALRCDPISGHVSLYWYRQALGQGPEFLTYFNYEAQQDKSGLPNDRFSAERPEGSISTLTIQRTEQRDSAMYRCASSLRAEETQYFGPGTRLLVL.

Worth noting for this clonotype: A read error may produce the germline difference seen at one junction end. The chain uses TRBV6-6 and TRBJ2-6; possible D gene TRBD2, 5 bases. Germline CDR1 MNHNY, CDR2 SVGAGI (reference sequence). The CDR3 has 17 amino acids. The CDR3 DNA follows: TGTGCCAGCAGTTACTCAGGCGTGGACTCCTATAATTCACCCCTCCACTTC. This sequence encodes CASSYSGVDSYNSPLHF.

The CDR3 protein is CAISVDRENEQFF. The CDR3 bases are TGTGCCATCAGTGTGGACCGGGAGAATGAGCAGTTCTTC. The chain combines TRBV10-3 with TRBJ2-1, with D perhaps TRBD2 (6 bases). The CDR3 is 13 amino acids. The ends were cut back, 4 bases at V and 7 bases at J, with 11 bases in the middle. Germline lookup yields CDR1 ENHRY and CDR2 SYGVKD.

The V call is TRBV7-2, the J call TRBJ2-1; 11 bases fit TRBD2. TRBJ2-7 matches the DNA end more closely, so the J call is doubtful. The CDR3 runs 16 residues. Germline assignment: CDR1 SGHTA and CDR2 FQGNSA. The CDR3 sequence is CASSLGFSGGDNEQYF. CDR3 coding DNA: TGTGCCAGCAGCCTAGGTTTTAGCGGGGGGGACAATGAGCAGTACTTC.

This clonotype appeared many times. The germline gene is not matched at one end of the junction; a read error may be the cause. V usage is TRBV12-3 or TRBV12-4 and J usage is TRBJ2-3; D assignment may be TRBD1 or TRBD2 (5 bases each). The CDR3 has 15 residues. This CDR3 is CASTPGDLSTDTQYF. The CDR3 bases are TGTGCCAGCACCCCCGGGGACCTCAGCACGGATACGCAGTATTTT.

J is TRBJ2-3 and V is TRBV24-1; tentatively, D is TRBD1 (5 bases). This CDR3 comprises 14 residues. Trimming shortened V by 0 bases and J by 5 bases, and 8 bases separated the two germline ends. Germline-derived CDR1 and CDR2 are KGHDR and SFDVKD. The CDR3 coding sequence is TGTGCCACCAGTGATTTGGTAGGGGAAGATACGCAGTATTTT. Protein sequence: CATSDLVGEDTQYF.

The table lists this clonotype with many counts. At one boundary the junction diverges from the germline segment, which might be a read error. The chain carries TRBV27 and TRBJ2-7; weak D call: TRBD1 (5 bases). Germline V gene lookup returns CDR1 MNHEY and CDR2 SMNVEV (reference sequence). The CDR3 extends over 17 amino acids. This chain's CDR3 is CASSLSYRTSFVSPLHF. The CDR3 DNA is TGTGCCAGCAGTTTATCGTATAGGACATCTTTTGTTTCACCCCTCCACTTC.

Of note for this clonotype: The missing conserved phenylalanine or tryptophan at the end of this CDR3 makes a read error likely. Because the CDR3's place on the DNA is in doubt, the DNA is left out and the CDR3 is given as listed by TCRdb. The V and J genes are TRBV28 and TRBJ2-6; the D call of TRBD1 is as the table states it, not checked on the DNA. The CDR3 length equals 19 residues, ends included. The V gene's germline CDR1 is MDHEN and CDR2 SYDVKM. CDR3 region: CASSFLGQGARLVERYFGA.

Remarks on this clonotype: The final CDR3 position lacks the conserved phenylalanine or tryptophan, pointing to a likely read error. The DNA is left out, because the CDR3 cannot be placed on it with certainty; the CDR3 is given as TCRdb lists it. The CDR3 protein is CASSTVSGQ. The chain couples TRBV6-5 to TRBJ1-1; TRBD1 is taken as the D call from the table, unchecked against the DNA. The CDR3 contains 9 residues when both ends are counted. The germline gives CDR1 MNHEY, CDR2 SVGAGI.

The chain combines TRBV6-5 with TRBJ2-7; D unresolved. Germline CDR1 and CDR2: MNHEY and SVGAGI. Trimming stripped 5 bases from V and 2 bases from J, with 7 bases between. The CDR3 length is 12 residues. Written as DNA, the CDR3 is TGTGCCAGCAGTGACACAACCTACGAGCAGTACTTC. Amino acid sequence: CASSDTTYEQYF.

This clonotype appeared a few times. The J gene is TRBJ2-5, the V gene TRBV7-8; D is ambiguous. The J call could be wrong; TRBJ2-1 is a better fit for the DNA end. CDR1 SGHVS and CDR2 FQNEAQ come from the germline V gene. The CDR3 extends over 14 amino acids. The CDR3 sequence: CASSLAGRDSEQFF. The CDR3 DNA reads TGTGCCAGCAGCTTAGCGGGAAGGGATAGTGAGCAGTTCTTC.

This clonotype has only one observation. The chain has TRBV7-4 and TRBJ2-2, with D perhaps TRBD1 (6 bases). Trimming shortened V by 3 bases and J by 10 bases, and 9 bases separated the two germline ends. Germline V CDR1 and CDR2: SGHVT, SQSDAQ. The CDR3 has 12 residues. The CDR3, as DNA: TGTGCCAGCAGCTTCCCGGGACAGGAGCTGTTTTTT. This encodes CASSFPGQELFF.

The sample holds one count of this clonotype. This chain connects TRBV28 to TRBJ2-7, with D possibly matching TRBD2 (7 bases). The J call may not be correct, given that the DNA end is closer to TRBJ2-1. The CDR3 runs to 17 residues. From germline, CDR1 is MDHEN and CDR2 SYDVKM. The CDR3, as DNA: TGTGCCAGCAGTTTGGGGGGGGAGGGGGGCTCCTACAATGAGCAGTTCTTC. It specifies CASSLGGEGGSYNEQFF.